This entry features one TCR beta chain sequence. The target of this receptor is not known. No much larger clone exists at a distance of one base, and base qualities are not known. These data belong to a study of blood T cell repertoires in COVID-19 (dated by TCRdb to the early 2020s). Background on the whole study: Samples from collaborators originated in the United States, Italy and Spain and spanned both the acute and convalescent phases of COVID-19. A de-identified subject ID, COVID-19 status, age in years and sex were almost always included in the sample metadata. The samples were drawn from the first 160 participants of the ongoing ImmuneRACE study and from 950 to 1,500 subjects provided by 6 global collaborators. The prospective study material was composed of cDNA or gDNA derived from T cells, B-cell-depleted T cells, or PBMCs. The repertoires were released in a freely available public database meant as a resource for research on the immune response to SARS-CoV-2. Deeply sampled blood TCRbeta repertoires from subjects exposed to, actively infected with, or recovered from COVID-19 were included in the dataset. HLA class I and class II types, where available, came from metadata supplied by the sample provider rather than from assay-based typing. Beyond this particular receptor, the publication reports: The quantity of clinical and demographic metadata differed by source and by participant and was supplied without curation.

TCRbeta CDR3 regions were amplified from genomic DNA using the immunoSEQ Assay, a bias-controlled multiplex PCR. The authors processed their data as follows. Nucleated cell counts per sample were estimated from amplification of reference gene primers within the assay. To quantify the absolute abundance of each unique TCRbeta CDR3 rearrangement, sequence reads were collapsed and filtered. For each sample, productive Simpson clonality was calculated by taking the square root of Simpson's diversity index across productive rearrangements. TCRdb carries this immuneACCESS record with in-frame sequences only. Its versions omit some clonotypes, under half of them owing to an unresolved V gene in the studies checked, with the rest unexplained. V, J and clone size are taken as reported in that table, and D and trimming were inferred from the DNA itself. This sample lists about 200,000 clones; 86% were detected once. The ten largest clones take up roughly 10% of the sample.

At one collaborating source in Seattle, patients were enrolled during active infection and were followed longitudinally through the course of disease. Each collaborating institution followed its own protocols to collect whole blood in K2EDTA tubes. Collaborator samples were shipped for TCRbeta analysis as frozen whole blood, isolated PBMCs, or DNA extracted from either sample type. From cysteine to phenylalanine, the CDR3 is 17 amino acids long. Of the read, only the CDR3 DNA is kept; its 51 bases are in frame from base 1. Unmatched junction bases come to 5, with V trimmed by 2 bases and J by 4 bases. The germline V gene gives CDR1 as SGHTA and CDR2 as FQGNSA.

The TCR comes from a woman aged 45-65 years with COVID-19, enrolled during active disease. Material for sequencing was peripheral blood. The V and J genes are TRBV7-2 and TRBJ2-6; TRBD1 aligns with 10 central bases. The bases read TGTGCCAGCAGCTTAAGGACAGGGGGATCAGGGGCCAACGTCCTGACTTTC. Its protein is CASSLRTGGSGANVLTF.